The 19 T cell receptor beta chains in this list originate from one sample, sequenced in a study of human T cells and chemical hapten exposure. Time point denoted: pre-sensitization, week 0. The treatment: therapeutic diphenylcyclopropenone sensitization with weekly scalp DPC. TCRdb reprocessed the RACE reads via MiXCR and lists one record per CDR3 protein. The table lists about 90,000 distinct CDR3 sequences, 8.5% of them singletons. The specimen comprised whole blood, sampled in connection with sensitization to the hapten diphenylcyclopropenone (DPC). These receptors all come from a middle-aged man with alopecia areata. Some clones in this sample may be carry-over from other donors' samples.

This clonotype was detected ten times or more. The chain couples TRBV5-1 to TRBJ2-3; 7 bases line up with TRBD1. Germline assignment: CDR1 SGHRS and CDR2 YFSETQ. The V segment lost 3 bases and the J segment 2 bases; nucleotides outside the gene matches: 6. This CDR3 region has 15 residues. The CDR3 spells CASSYRQGPTDTQYF. In DNA, the CDR3 is TGCGCCAGCAGCTATCGACAGGGACCCACAGATACGCAGTATTTT.

This clonotype showed up many times. This rearrangement joins TRBV6-2 or TRBV6-3 to TRBJ2-1; the match to TRBD2 covers 8 bases. V lost 2 bases and J lost 5; bases outside the gene matches: 8. Germline lookup yields CDR1 MNHEY and CDR2 SVGEGT. This CDR3 is 16 amino acids long. In DNA form, the CDR3 reads TGTGCCAGCAGTTACCGCCGTAGCGGGACCAACAATGAGCAGTTCTTC. Encoded protein: CASSYRRSGTNNEQFF.

There are a few counts of this clonotype. V and J are TRBV29-1 and TRBJ2-5; the D gene could be TRBD1 or TRBD2 (6 bases each). The germline gives CDR1 SQVTM, CDR2 ANQGSEA. The CDR3 is 12 residues long. V was clipped by 6 bases and J by 5 bases, with 13 bases between them. The CDR3 region is CSVLGGRETQYF. CDR3 in DNA: TGCAGCGTCCTCGGGGGCCGGGAGACCCAGTACTTC.

This clonotype was recorded many times. J is TRBJ1-5 and V is TRBV20-1; maybe TRBD1 (5 bases). Germline-derived CDR1 and CDR2 are DFQATT and SNEGSKA (reference sequence). The germline V and J ends were trimmed by 3 bases and 1 base, with 10 bases remaining between them. The CDR3 spans 14 residues. The CDR3 spells CSASNGGSNQPQHF. The CDR3 DNA follows: TGCAGTGCTAGTAATGGGGGGAGCAATCAGCCCCAGCATTTT.

By share of the sample, this clonotype is medium-sized. The genes are TRBV29-1 and TRBJ1-5, with 10 bases lining up with TRBD1. The trim removed 6 bases at V and 5 bases at J, leaving 4 bases unmatched. The CDR3 sequence is 13 residues long. Germline V lookup: CDR1 SQVTM, CDR2 ANQGSEA. The DNA for the CDR3 is TGCAGCGTAGGGGACAGGGGAGATCAGCCCCAGCATTTT. This encodes CSVGDRGDQPQHF.

Concerning this clonotype itself: One base away lies a much larger clone, so this may be a sequencing read error. The chain links TRBV20-1 to TRBJ1-6, with D possibly matching TRBD1 (5 bases). The germline V gene has CDR1 DFQATT and CDR2 SNEGSKA (reference sequence). The CDR3 consists of 14 residues. CDR3 nucleotide sequence: TGCAGAGTGAACGGGGACGGGGACGATTCACCCCTCCACTTT. Translating gives CRVNGDGDDSPLHF.

This clonotype showed up many times. The V gene is TRBV29-1, the J gene TRBJ2-3; 10 bases align to TRBD2. Germline CDR1 and CDR2: SQVTM and ANQGSEA. The V gene end was trimmed by 3 bases and the J gene end by 2 bases; junction bases not matched to a gene: 5. CDR3 length: 15 residues. CDR3 bases: TGCAGCGTTGATGCAAGCGGGAGGGCCACAGATACGCAGTATTTT. It specifies CSVDASGRATDTQYF.

This clonotype was picked up many times. The genes are TRBV6-2 or TRBV6-3 and TRBJ2-1; TRBD2 aligns across 10 bases. The CDR3 has 15 amino acids. The germline CDR1 and CDR2 sequences are MNHEY and SVGEGT. Germline trimming cut 6 bases from V and 1 base from J; bases unmatched to any gene: 3. CDR3 region: CASRLAGASYNEQFF. CDR3 coding DNA: TGTGCCAGCAGGCTAGCGGGAGCGTCCTACAATGAGCAGTTCTTC.

In this sample, this clonotype turned up many times. The chain has TRBV29-1 and TRBJ2-5; 8 nucleotides line up with TRBD2. V was pared by 6 bases and J by 4 bases, with 7 bases of the junction left unmatched. Germline CDR1 and CDR2: SQVTM and ANQGSEA. CDR3 length equals 13 residues. The CDR3 loop reads CSVPGGAGETQYF. The CDR3 DNA reads TGCAGCGTACCCGGGGGGGCTGGAGAGACCCAGTACTTC.

This clonotype was observed at least ten times. CDR3 sequence: CASSSMLNTEAFF. The CDR3 DNA reads TGTGCCAGCAGCTCAATGTTGAACACTGAAGCTTTCTTT. This sequence joins TRBV11-2 and TRBJ1-1; D remains unclear. Germline loops: CDR1 SGHAT, CDR2 FQNNGV. The V end was cut by 4 bases, the J end by 0 bases, with 6 bases between. CDR3 length: 13 residues.

This clonotype has ten or more counts. V usage is TRBV12-3 or TRBV12-4 and J usage is TRBJ2-7; D not resolved. CDR3 length: 13 amino acids. V was pared by 6 bases and J by 4 bases, with 13 bases between. The CDR3 region is CASSLSSRYEQYF. The DNA of the CDR3 is TGTGCCAGCAGCCTTTCTAGTCGTTACGAGCAGTACTTC.

This clonotype was observed many times. The CDR3 bases are TGCAGCTTCTTTTCCCGGAGCTCCTACAATGAGCAGTTCTTC. Translating gives CSFFSRSSYNEQFF. This chain links TRBV29-1 with TRBJ2-1; D not certain. CDR1 SQVTM and CDR2 ANQGSEA come from the germline V gene. Between the trimmed V and J ends, which lost 8 bases and 0 bases, there was a span of 14 bases. The CDR3 is 14 residues long.

The chain is built from TRBV25-1 and TRBJ2-4, with D perhaps matching TRBD1 (6 bases). The CDR3 loop spans 14 amino acids. From germline, CDR1 is MGHDK and CDR2 SYGVNS. Trimming shortened V by 3 bases and J by 2 bases, and 8 bases separated the two germline ends. This chain's CDR3 is CASSDTGSKNIQYF. The CDR3 DNA reads TGTGCCAGCAGTGATACAGGGTCCAAAAACATTCAGTACTTC.

This clonotype was found many times. The V gene is TRBV28, the J gene TRBJ2-7; 9 nucleotides match TRBD1. The CDR3 loop spans 15 amino acids. V shed 4 bases, J shed 2 bases, and the junction held 6 bases outside the gene matches. The germline V gene has CDR1 MDHEN and CDR2 SYDVKM. The CDR3 DNA sequence: TGTGCCAGCAGTTCAGGACAGGGGCTAGCCTACGAGCAGTACTTC. This gives the protein CASSSGQGLAYEQYF.

The V gene is TRBV28, the J gene TRBJ1-6, with D unresolved. Trimming took off 5 bases at V and 9 bases at J, with 11 bases between the two ends. The CDR3 has 13 amino acids. Germline V gene sequence: CDR1 MDHEN, CDR2 SYDVKM. CDR3 sequence: CASSPARFSPLHF. For the CDR3, the DNA is TGTGCCAGCAGTCCTGCTCGCTTTTCACCCCTCCACTTT.

In the case of this clonotype: Being one base from a much bigger clone, this may be a read error. V usage is TRBV5-1 and J usage is TRBJ1-1, with 9 bases identical to TRBD1. CDR1 and CDR2 from the germline V gene are SGHRS and YFSETQ. This CDR3 is built from 14 residues. The CDR3 is CASSWGQGVAEDFF. The DNA of the CDR3 is TGCGCCAGCAGCTGGGGACAGGGCGTCGCTGAAGATTTCTTT. Complete variable domain (other parts from reference TRBV5-1 and TRBJ1-1): KAGVTQTPRYLIKTRGQQVTLSCSPISGHRSVSWYQQTPGQGLQFLFEYFSETQRNKGNFPGRFSGRQFSNSRSEMNVSTLELGDSALYLCASSWGQGVAEDFFGQGTRLTVV.

This clonotype was counted many times. The chain carries TRBV6-6 and TRBJ1-5; D is undetermined. Germline lookup yields CDR1 MNHNY and CDR2 SVGAGI (reference sequence). Trimming left V 0 bases short and J 4 bases short, with 4 bases between. The CDR3 has 13 residues. This CDR3 is CASSYSDNQPQHF. CDR3 sequence (DNA): TGTGCCAGCAGTTACTCGGATAATCAGCCCCAGCATTTT.

This clonotype was recorded many times. The rearrangement joins TRBV7-2 to TRBJ1-1; D is perhaps TRBD1 (5 bases). The V gene lost 3 bases and the J gene lost 7 bases, with 12 bases spanning the gap. The CDR3 contains 13 residues. Germline lookup yields CDR1 SGHTA and CDR2 FQGNSA. CDR3 region: CASSFNRRLEAFF. In DNA, the CDR3 is TGTGCCAGCAGCTTTAACAGGCGCCTTGAAGCTTTCTTT.

This clonotype has just a few counts. The chain has TRBV4-3 and TRBJ1-2; the D is unclear. Germline lookup yields CDR1 LGHNA and CDR2 YSLEER. The length of the CDR3 is 15 residues. Trimming cost V 2 bases and J 3 bases, with 13 bases left between them. The CDR3 spells CASSQSRQTHYGYTF. CDR3 nucleotides: TGCGCCAGCAGCCAAAGTCGGCAGACGCACTATGGCTACACCTTC.